This T cell receptor (beta chain) was obtained from a study of Siglec-9 on CD8 T cells in melanoma. Trimming left V 7 bases short and J 3 bases short, with 25 bases between. Per germline, CDR1 SQVTM and CDR2 ANQGSEA. This CDR3 is 17 amino acids long. On this clone: Its antigen is unidentified.

Study findings and constraints: An effector memory CD8+ subset marked by Siglec-9 reportedly appeared to gather in melanoma.

Method: immunoSEQ multiplex PCR; TCRdb's copy keeps in-frame clones and lacks some. This sample has 30,000 or so clones, with 80% found just once. The gene calls are TRBV29-1 and TRBJ2-1; D tentatively fits TRBD1 or TRBD2 (6 bases each). The sequencing input was Siglec-9- CD8+ T cells sorted from blood. This TCR was sampled from a human donor in good health. The CDR3, as DNA: TGCAGCGCCGAGGGGGTCCCGGGACTCCGGCTCTACAATGAGCAGTTCTTC. It yields the protein CSAEGVPGLRLYNEQFF.